The rows below give T cell receptor beta chains drawn from one sample of a study of CD8+ T cells in alopecia areata. Sequencing was performed with immunoSEQ multiplex PCR; in TCRdb, only in-frame clones are kept and a portion is missing. The sample carries approximately 210,000 clones, roughly 66% recorded once. This sample comprised CD4+ T cells sorted from blood, obtained around week 44, from a patient treated with tofacitinib. The receptors were gathered from a human donor with alopecia areata. CDR3s include the opening cysteine and the closing phenylalanine or tryptophan. The D gene is left open where the match is weak. Clone size, where shown, is once, few, many, or a class for clones that have expanded.

D	V	J	size	DNA	CDR3
-	TRBV29-1	TRBJ2-6	-	TGCAGCGTTGAAGTGAGTCTGGGACCCCACTCTGGGGCCAACGTCCTGACTTTC	CSVEVSLGPHSGANVLTF
-	TRBV2	TRBJ2-1	-	TGTGCCAGCAGTGGGAACTCCCCCAATGAGCAGTTCTTC	CASSGNSPNEQFF
TRBD1	TRBV6-5	TRBJ1-4	once	TGTGCCAGCAGTACCAAGGACAGGGATGAAAAACTGTTTTTT	CASSTKDRDEKLFF
TRBD1	TRBV27	TRBJ1-2	-	TGTGCCAGCAGTTCGGACAGGGGGCGCGTTAACCTTAGGAGCTACACCTTC	CASSSDRGRVNLRSYTF
TRBD2	TRBV29-1	TRBJ2-5	-	TGCAGCGTTGGCGGGATAGCGGGGGGATTCCAAGAGACCCAGTACTTC	CSVGGIAGGFQETQYF
TRBD1	TRBV5-6	TRBJ1-6	-	TGTGCCAGCAGCCCCTGGACAGGGATCAATTCACCCCTCCACTTT	CASSPWTGINSPLHF
TRBD1	TRBV5-1	TRBJ2-3	few	TGCGCCAGCATAGGGGGCCCAGATACGCAGTATTTT	CASIGGPDTQYF
-	TRBV4-3	TRBJ1-5	-	TGCGCCAGCAGCCAAGCTAGGAATAGCAATCAGCCCCAGCATTTT	CASSQARNSNQPQHF
TRBD2	TRBV23-1	TRBJ2-2	-	TGCGCCAGCAGTCAGCCCCGGGGATTTCCGGGGGGGCAAAGCACCGGGGAGCTGTTTTTT	CASSQPRGFPGGQSTGELFF
-	TRBV29-1	TRBJ1-2	-	TGCAGCGGCTTAGACGGCTACACCTTC	CSGLDGYTF
-	TRBV30	TRBJ1-1	-	TGTGCCTGGAGTGGGTTGAACACTGAAGCTTTCTTT	CAWSGLNTEAFF
-	TRBV15	TRBJ1-2	once	TGTGCCACCAGCAGAGAAGTGGACAGAAGCTACACCTTC	CATSREVDRSYTF
TRBD1	TRBV19	TRBJ1-5	-	TGTGCCAGTAGTGGAGGGGACAGTAGCAATCAGCCCCAGCATTTT	CASSGGDSSNQPQHF
-	TRBV29-1	TRBJ2-1	-	TGCAGCGCCAGACAGTACAATGAGCAGTTCTTC	CSARQYNEQFF
-	TRBV6-6	TRBJ2-2	-	TGTGCCAGCAGTTTCAGTTTACCCGGGGAGCTGTTTTTT	CASSFSLPGELFF
TRBD2	TRBV2	TRBJ2-3	few	TGTGCCAGCAGTCTGGGACTAAGCACAGATACGCAGTATTTT	CASSLGLSTDTQYF
-	TRBV4-1	TRBJ1-5	-	TGCGCCAGCAGCCAAGAACGAGGGGGTAGCAATCAGCCCCAGCATTTT	CASSQERGGSNQPQHF
TRBD1	TRBV11-2	TRBJ2-7	once	TGTGCCAGCAGCTTACACCTACCAGGGGGATACGAGCAGTACTTC	CASSLHLPGGYEQYF
-	TRBV6-5	TRBJ2-1	few	TGTGCCAGCAAACAAGCTGGAGAGCAGTTCTTC	CASKQAGEQFF
-	TRBV30	TRBJ1-4	-	TGTGCCTGGAGTGTACGACCGGCATCCGAAAAACTGTTTTTT	CAWSVRPASEKLFF
-	TRBV29-1	TRBJ1-1	-	TGCAGCGGAGAAAAGACCGTGAACACTGAAGCTTTCTTT	CSGEKTVNTEAFF
-	TRBV15	TRBJ2-1	-	TGTGCCACCAGCAGAGGGGGGCTGGATGAGCAGTTCTTC	CATSRGGLDEQFF
TRBD1	TRBV25-1	TRBJ1-2	-	TGTGCCAGCAGTGATGCCCCGGGACAGGGGGGATATGGCTACACCTTC	CASSDAPGQGGYGYTF
TRBD1	TRBV30	TRBJ2-1	-	TGTGCCTGGAGTCTTCCGACAGGGGGATTAACTGAGCAGTTCTTC	CAWSLPTGGLTEQFF
-	TRBV29-1	TRBJ1-1	-	TGCAGCGTTCCGTGGAGGAAGAACACTGAAGCTTTCTTT	CSVPWRKNTEAFF
-	TRBV29-1	TRBJ1-1	-	TGCAGCGGCGGAGAGGGGGTTGGGACTGAAGCTTTCTTT	CSGGEGVGTEAFF
-	TRBV7-2	TRBJ2-3	few	TGTGCCAGCAGCTTTAGCGGCCTCACAGATACGCAGTATTTT	CASSFSGLTDTQYF
-	TRBV2	TRBJ1-5	-	TGTGCCAGCAGTGTGGTCGGGAAGGGGAATCAGCCCCAGCATTTT	CASSVVGKGNQPQHF
-	TRBV23-1	TRBJ2-4	-	TGCGCCAGCACGCTAGGGGTGAAGGTCAAAAACATTCAGTACTTC	CASTLGVKVKNIQYF
-	TRBV30	TRBJ1-6	-	TGTGCCTGGAACCCCGGGACTCCGCTAGCTTCACCCCTCCACTTT	CAWNPGTPLASPLHF
-	TRBV30	TRBJ2-6	-	TGTGCCTGGAGCATGGGTAGCTCTGGGGCCAACGTCCTGACTTTC	CAWSMGSSGANVLTF
TRBD1	TRBV7-9	TRBJ1-1	-	TGTGCCAGCAGTCGGACAGGGGTGAACACTGAAGCTTTCTTT	CASSRTGVNTEAFF
-	TRBV27	TRBJ1-4	few	TGTGCCAGCAGTCCCCTCGCGGGGGAAAAACTGTTTTTT	CASSPLAGEKLFF
TRBD2	TRBV7-8	TRBJ2-3	-	TGTGCCAGCAGCCAGAACGGGGGGGCCTTTACCACAGATACGCAGTATTTT	CASSQNGGAFTTDTQYF
TRBD2	TRBV6-1	TRBJ2-1	-	TGTGCCAGCAGTGAGACTAGCGGGGGGGCCATTGAGCAGTTCTTC	CASSETSGGAIEQFF
-	TRBV30	TRBJ1-1	-	TGTGCCTGGAGTGCAATCAGGGCAATCCCTGAAGCTTTCTTT	CAWSAIRAIPEAFF
-	TRBV27	TRBJ2-2	-	TGTGCCAGCAGTTTAGTAACGACGAACACCGGGGAGCTGTTTTTT	CASSLVTTNTGELFF
TRBD1	TRBV10-3	TRBJ2-7	-	TGTGCCGCCGGGACAGGCCCTTACGAGCAGTACTTC	CAAGTGPYEQYF
-	TRBV6-1	TRBJ2-7	-	TGTGCCAGCAGTGATAGGGGCCGAGCCTACGAGCAGTACTTC	CASSDRGRAYEQYF
-	TRBV7-2	TRBJ2-3	-	TGTGCCAGCAGGAGGGCAGGGGCCAGGGATACGCAGTATTTT	CASRRAGARDTQYF
TRBD1	TRBV27	TRBJ1-2	once	TGTGCCAGCAGTTTCGGACAGGGGGCTAACTATGGCTACACCTTC	CASSFGQGANYGYTF
-	TRBV11-2	TRBJ2-7	-	TGTGCCAGCAGCTCTAGCTACGAGCAGTACTTC	CASSSSYEQYF
-	TRBV19	TRBJ1-4	-	TGTGCCAGTAGTACCGGGACGGGAAAACTGTTTTTT	CASSTGTGKLFF
-	TRBV6-5	TRBJ1-6	-	TGTGCCAGCAGCCCCCAGCGGGATTCGCCCCTCCACTTT	CASSPQRDSPLHF
-	TRBV21-1	TRBJ2-7	few	TGTGCCAGCAGCAAGCGATGGATGCCCCCCTACGAGCAGTACTTC	CASSKRWMPPYEQYF
-	TRBV7-8	TRBJ2-7	once	TGTGCCAGCAGCTCTGGGACCCACGAGCAGTACTTC	CASSSGTHEQYF
TRBD1	TRBV29-1	TRBJ2-5	-	TGCAGCGTTGACGGGACAGGGAGGGAGACCCAGTACTTC	CSVDGTGRETQYF
-	TRBV20-1	TRBJ2-7	-	TGCAGTGCCCGTGGCAACGAGCAGTACTTC	CSARGNEQYF
-	TRBV2	TRBJ1-5	-	TGTGCCAGCAGCCTGAGCCCCGTAGGGCCCCAGCATTTT	CASSLSPVGPQHF
-	TRBV4-3	TRBJ1-2	-	TGCGCCAGCAGCCAAGAAATGTCCCCAGGGAGTAGACTTGGCTACACCTTC	CASSQEMSPGSRLGYTF
-	TRBV29-1	TRBJ2-1	-	TGCAGCTTCCGACTGGGGTCCTACAATGAGCAGTTCTTC	CSFRLGSYNEQFF
-	TRBV5-6	TRBJ1-6	few	TGTGCCAGCAGCTCCTTTGGGGACTATAATTCACCCCTCCACTTT	CASSSFGDYNSPLHF
-	TRBV25-1	TRBJ1-6	-	TGTGCCAGCAGTGAATCTCTAGGGACCAATTCACCCCTCCACTTT	CASSESLGTNSPLHF
TRBD2	TRBV10-3	TRBJ2-7	-	TGTGCCATCAGTGCTAGCGGGGTTTCCTACGAGCAGTACTTC	CAISASGVSYEQYF